This T cell receptor (beta chain) was obtained from a study of blood T cells in healthy people across ages. Sample donors were healthy Caucasian individuals that came from Russia, aged roughly 6 to 100. V dropped 4 bases and J dropped 16; count of bases not matched to a gene: 10. The CDR3 runs 13 residues. Germline loops: CDR1 SGHRS, CDR2 YFSETQ. With a J-beta primer mix and a sample-barcoded 5' primer, a second PCR ran roughly 6 to 11 cycles. TCRdb analysed the 5' RACE reads with MiXCR anew, one entry per CDR3 protein. The sample lists roughly 680,000 distinct CDR3 sequences, around 21% occurring once. This clonotype was found many times.

The chain links TRBV5-1 to TRBJ2-6; 8 bases agree with TRBD1. Material for sequencing was blood. The TCR sequence derives from a man between 70 and 80 years old in good health. The CDR3 bases are TGCGCCAGCAGCCCCCTAGGGGACAGGAAACTGACTTTC. Translated: CASSPLGDRKLTF. The full variable domain, rest sourced from reference TRBV5-1 and TRBJ2-6, is KAGVTQTPRYLIKTRGQQVTLSCSPISGHRSVSWYQQTPGQGLQFLFEYFSETQRNKGNFPGRFSGRQFSNSRSEMNVSTLELGDSALYLCASSPLGDRKLTFGAGSRLTVL.